The present entry profiles one T cell receptor beta chain with its context. Assay: immunoSEQ multiplex PCR; the TCRdb copy retains only in-frame clones and omits some. The sample holds more than 550,000 clones; 90% are singletons and the top ten take 30% to 35%. The sample is drawn from a study of shared clonotypes between healthy human individuals. V lost 0 bases to trimming and J lost 1 base, with 9 bases between them. The CDR3 is made up of 15 amino acids. The germline gives CDR1 GTSNPN, CDR2 SVGIG (reference sequence). The sample taken for sequencing was memory CD8+ T cells from PBMCs. Noted subset: CD45RO+ cells pooled with CCR7-negative TemRA cells. The receptor's source is a man aged 18 to 29 in good health. Some clones in this sample may be carry-over from other donors' samples. The chain has TRBV30 and TRBJ2-2; D is uncertain. The CDR3 bases are TGTGCCTGGAGTGTAAGCCTGAAGAACACCGGGGAGCTGTTTTTT. Encoded protein: CAWSVSLKNTGELFF.